This TCR beta chain was sequenced in a study of blood T cell repertoires in COVID-19. The table came from immunoSEQ multiplex PCR; TCRdb's copy has only in-frame clones and leaves some out. The data contain about 20,000 clones, around 89% of them singletons. The CDR3 loop spans 13 amino acids. Trimming took 4 bases from V and 7 from J, leaving 11 bases between them. The germline CDR1 and CDR2 sequences are SGHNT and YYREEE (reference sequence). This clonotype originated in a woman aged 55-70 years with active COVID-19. V is TRBV5-4 and J is TRBJ2-2, with a possible D match to TRBD2 (5 bases). The source material was peripheral blood. CDR3 in amino acids: CASSPVGSGELFF. The CDR3 DNA follows: TGTGCCAGCAGCCCGGTTGGGAGCGGGGAGCTGTTTTTT.